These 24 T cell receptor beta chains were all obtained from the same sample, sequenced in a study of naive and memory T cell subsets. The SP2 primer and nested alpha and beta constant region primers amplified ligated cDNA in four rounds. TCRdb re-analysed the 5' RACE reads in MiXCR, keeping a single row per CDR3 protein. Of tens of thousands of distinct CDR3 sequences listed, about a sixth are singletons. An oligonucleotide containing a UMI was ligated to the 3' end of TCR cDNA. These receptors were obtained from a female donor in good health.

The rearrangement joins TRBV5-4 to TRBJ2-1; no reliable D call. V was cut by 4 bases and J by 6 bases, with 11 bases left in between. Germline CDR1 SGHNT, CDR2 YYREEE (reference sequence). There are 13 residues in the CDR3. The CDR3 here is CASSPDAANEQFF. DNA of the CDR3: TGTGCCAGCAGCCCCGACGCAGCCAATGAGCAGTTCTTC.

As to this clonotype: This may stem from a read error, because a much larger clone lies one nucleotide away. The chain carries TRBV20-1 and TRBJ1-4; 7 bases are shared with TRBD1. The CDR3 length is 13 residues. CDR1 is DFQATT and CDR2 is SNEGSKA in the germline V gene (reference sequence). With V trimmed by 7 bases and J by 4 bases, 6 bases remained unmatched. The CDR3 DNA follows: TGCAGTGTTCAGGGACAGATTAATGAAAAACTGTTTTTT. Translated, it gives CSVQGQINEKLFF.

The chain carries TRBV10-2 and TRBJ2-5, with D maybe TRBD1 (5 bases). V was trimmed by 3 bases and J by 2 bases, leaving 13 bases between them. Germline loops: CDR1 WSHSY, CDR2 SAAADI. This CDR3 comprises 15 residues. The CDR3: CASSDLDNGQETQYF. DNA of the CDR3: TGCGCCAGCAGTGACTTGGACAATGGGCAAGAGACCCAGTACTTC.

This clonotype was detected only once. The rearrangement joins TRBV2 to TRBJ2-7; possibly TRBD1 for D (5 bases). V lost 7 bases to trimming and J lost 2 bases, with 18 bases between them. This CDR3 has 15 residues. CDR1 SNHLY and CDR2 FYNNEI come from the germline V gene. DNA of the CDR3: TGTGCCAGCAAAGACAGCCAGCTGAGCACCTACGAGCAGTACTTC. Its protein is CASKDSQLSTYEQYF.

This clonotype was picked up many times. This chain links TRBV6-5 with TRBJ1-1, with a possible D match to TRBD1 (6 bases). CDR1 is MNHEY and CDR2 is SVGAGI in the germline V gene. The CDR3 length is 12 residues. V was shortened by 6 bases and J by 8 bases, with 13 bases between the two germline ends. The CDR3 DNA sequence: TGTGCCAGCAGAACTCTCGGACAGGAAGCTTTCTTT. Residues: CASRTLGQEAFF.

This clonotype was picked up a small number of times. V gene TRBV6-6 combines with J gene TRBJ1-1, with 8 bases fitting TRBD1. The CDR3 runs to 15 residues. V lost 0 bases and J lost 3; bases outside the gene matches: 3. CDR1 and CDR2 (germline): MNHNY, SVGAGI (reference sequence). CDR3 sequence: CASSYSTGGHTEAFF. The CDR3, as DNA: TGTGCCAGCAGTTACTCTACAGGGGGACACACTGAAGCTTTCTTT.

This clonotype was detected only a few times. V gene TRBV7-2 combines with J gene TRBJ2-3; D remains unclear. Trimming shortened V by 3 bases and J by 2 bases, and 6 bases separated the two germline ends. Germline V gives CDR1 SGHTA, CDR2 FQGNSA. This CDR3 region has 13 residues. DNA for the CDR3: TGTGCCAGCAGCTTCCCGACCACAGATACGCAGTATTTT. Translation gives CASSFPTTDTQYF.

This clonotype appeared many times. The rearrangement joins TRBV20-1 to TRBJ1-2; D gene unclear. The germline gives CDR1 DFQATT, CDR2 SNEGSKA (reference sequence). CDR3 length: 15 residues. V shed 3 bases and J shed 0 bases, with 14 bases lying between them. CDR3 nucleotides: TGCAGTGCTAGTATAATAGGGCTCTCTAACTATGGCTACACCTTC. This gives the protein CSASIIGLSNYGYTF.

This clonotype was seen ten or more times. CDR3 DNA sequence: TGCAGTGCTAGTCTTCCACCCCTCACTGAAGCTTTCTTT. Its translation: CSASLPPLTEAFF. The rearrangement joins TRBV20-1 to TRBJ1-1; D ambiguous. CDR1 is DFQATT and CDR2 is SNEGSKA in the germline V gene (reference sequence). V shed 3 bases and J shed 4 bases, with 12 bases lying between them. This CDR3 contains 13 residues.

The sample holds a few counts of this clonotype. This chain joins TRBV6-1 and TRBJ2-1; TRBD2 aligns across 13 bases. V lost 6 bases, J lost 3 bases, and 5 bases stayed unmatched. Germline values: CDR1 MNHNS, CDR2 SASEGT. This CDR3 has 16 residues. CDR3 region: CASSVGLAGNYNEQFF. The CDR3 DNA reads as TGTGCCAGCAGCGTGGGACTAGCGGGGAACTACAATGAGCAGTTCTTC.

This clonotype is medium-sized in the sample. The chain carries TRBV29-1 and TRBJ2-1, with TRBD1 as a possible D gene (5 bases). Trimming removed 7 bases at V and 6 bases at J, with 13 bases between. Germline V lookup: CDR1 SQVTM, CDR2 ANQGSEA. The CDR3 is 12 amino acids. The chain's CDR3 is CSADPRANEQFF. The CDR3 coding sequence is TGCAGCGCCGACCCCAGGGCCAATGAGCAGTTCTTC.

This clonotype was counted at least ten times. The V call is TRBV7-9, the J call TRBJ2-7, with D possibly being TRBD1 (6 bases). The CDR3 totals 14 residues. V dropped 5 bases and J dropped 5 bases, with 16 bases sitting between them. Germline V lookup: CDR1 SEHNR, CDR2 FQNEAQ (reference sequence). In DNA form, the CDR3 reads TGTGCCAGCAGCCGTGCCGGGGCAGGGGACGAGCAGTACTTC. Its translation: CASSRAGAGDEQYF. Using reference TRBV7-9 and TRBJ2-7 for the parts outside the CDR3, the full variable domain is DTGVSQNPRHKITKRGQNVTFRCDPISEHNRLYWYRQTLGQGPEFLTYFQNEAQLEKSRLLSDRFSAERPKGSFSTLEIQRTEQGDSAMYLCASSRAGAGDEQYFGPGTRLTVT.

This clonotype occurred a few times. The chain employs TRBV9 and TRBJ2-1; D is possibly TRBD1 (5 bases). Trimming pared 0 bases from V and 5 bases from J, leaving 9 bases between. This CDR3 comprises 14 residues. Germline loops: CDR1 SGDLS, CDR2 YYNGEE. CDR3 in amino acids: CASSVGQPHNEQFF. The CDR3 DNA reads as TGTGCCAGCAGCGTAGGACAGCCCCACAATGAGCAGTTCTTC. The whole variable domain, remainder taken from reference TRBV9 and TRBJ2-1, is DSGVTQTPKHLITATGQRVTLRCSPRSGDLSVYWYQQSLDQGLQFLIQYYNGEERAKGNILERFSAQQFPDLHSELNLSSLELGDSALYFCASSVGQPHNEQFFGPGTRLTVL.

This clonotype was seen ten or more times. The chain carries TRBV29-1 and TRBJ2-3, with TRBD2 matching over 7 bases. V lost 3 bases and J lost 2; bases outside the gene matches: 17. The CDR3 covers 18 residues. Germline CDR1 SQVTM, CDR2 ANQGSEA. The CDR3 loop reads CSVDRGAGHSFFTDTQYF. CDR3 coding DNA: TGCAGCGTTGATCGTGGAGCGGGGCACTCCTTCTTCACAGATACGCAGTATTTT.

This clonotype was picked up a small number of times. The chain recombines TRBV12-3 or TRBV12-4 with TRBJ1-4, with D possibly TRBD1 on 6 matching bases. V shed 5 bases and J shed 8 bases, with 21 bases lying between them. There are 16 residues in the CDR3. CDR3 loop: CASSRHTGTSGEKLFF. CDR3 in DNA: TGTGCCAGCAGTCGACATACCGGGACATCAGGAGAAAAACTGTTTTTT.

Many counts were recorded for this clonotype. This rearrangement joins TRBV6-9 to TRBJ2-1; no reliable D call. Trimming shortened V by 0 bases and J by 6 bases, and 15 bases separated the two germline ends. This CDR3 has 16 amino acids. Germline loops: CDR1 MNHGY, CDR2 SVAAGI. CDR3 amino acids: CASSYSSPRRSNEQFF. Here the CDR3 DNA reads TGTGCCAGCAGTTATTCAAGCCCTCGACGGTCCAATGAGCAGTTCTTC.

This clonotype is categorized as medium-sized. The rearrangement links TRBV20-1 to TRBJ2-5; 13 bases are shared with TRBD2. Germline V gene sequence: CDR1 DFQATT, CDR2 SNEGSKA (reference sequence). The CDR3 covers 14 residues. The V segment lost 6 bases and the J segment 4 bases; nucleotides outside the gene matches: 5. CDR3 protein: CSARGLAGLETQYF. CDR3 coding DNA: TGCAGTGCGAGGGGACTAGCGGGGTTAGAGACCCAGTACTTC.

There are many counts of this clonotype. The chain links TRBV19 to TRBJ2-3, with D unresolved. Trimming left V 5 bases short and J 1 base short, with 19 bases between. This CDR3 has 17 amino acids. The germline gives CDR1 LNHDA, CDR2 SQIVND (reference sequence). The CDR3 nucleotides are TGTGCCAGTAGTTTCGAGCCTTCCCCCCCGGGCACAGATACGCAGTATTTT. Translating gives CASSFEPSPPGTDTQYF.

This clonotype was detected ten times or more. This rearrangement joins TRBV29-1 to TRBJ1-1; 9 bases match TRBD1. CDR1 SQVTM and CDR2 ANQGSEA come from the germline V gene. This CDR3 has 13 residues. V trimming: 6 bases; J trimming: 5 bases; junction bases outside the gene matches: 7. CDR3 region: CSVLDRGGTEAFF. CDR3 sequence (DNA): TGCAGCGTGCTGGACAGGGGAGGAACTGAAGCTTTCTTT. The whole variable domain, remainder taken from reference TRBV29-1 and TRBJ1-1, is SAVISQKPSRDICQRGTSLTIQCQVDSQVTMMFWYRQQPGQSLTLIATANQGSEATYESGFVIDKFPISRPNLTFSTLTVSNMSPEDSSIYLCSVLDRGGTEAFFGQGTRLTVV.

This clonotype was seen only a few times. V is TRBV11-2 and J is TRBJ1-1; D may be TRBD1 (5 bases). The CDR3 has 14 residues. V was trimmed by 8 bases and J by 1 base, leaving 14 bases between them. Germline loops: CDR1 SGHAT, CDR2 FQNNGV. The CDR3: CASRSGARNTEAFF. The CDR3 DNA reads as TGTGCCAGCCGATCCGGGGCCCGGAACACTGAAGCTTTCTTT.

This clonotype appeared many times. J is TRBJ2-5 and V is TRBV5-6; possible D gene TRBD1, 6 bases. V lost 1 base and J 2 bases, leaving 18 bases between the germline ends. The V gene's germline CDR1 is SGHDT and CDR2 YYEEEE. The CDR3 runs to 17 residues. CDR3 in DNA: TGTGCCAGCAGCTTGAGGGCCACAGGGAATGTTCAAGAGACCCAGTACTTC. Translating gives CASSLRATGNVQETQYF.

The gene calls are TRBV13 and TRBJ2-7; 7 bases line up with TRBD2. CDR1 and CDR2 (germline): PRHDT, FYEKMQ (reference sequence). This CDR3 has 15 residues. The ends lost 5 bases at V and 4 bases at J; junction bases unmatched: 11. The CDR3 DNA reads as TGTGCCAGCAGCCTGGGAGGGAATCCCGCATACGAGCAGTACTTC. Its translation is CASSLGGNPAYEQYF.

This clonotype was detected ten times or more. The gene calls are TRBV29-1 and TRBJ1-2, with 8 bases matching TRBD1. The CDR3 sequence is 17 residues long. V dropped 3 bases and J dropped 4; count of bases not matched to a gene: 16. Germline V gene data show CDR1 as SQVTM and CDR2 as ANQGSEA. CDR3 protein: CSVDNPDRDRPSYGYTF. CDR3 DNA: TGCAGCGTTGACAACCCCGACCGGGACAGGCCTTCCTATGGCTACACCTTC.

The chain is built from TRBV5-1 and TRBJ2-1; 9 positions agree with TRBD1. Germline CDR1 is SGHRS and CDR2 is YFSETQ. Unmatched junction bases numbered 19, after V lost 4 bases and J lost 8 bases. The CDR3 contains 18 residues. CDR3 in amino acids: CASSPRTLQGARVDEQFF. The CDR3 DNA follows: TGCGCCAGCAGCCCACGCACCCTACAGGGGGCGAGGGTGGATGAGCAGTTCTTC.